The clone carrying this TCR beta chain was seen a few times. No antigen is known for it. Germline V CDR1 and CDR2: SQVTM, ANQGSEA. The ends lost 6 bases at V and 12 bases at J; junction bases unmatched: 6. The CDR3 runs 11 residues. This sample was taken from a study of cytomegalovirus exposure and HLA in healthy donors. Study details: Roughly 180 million T cells yielded some 100 million unique TCR beta sequences, as an earlier analysis found.

The study sampled nominally healthy donors, though unrecorded immune exposures were likely. Broader study findings: Because they were indistinguishable, some V segments, including TRBV6-2 and TRBV6-3, were excluded. As was reported, the classifier diagnosed cytomegalovirus status with high specificity and sensitivity.

PCR used 60 Vbeta primers and 13 Jbeta primers. The assay was immunoSEQ multiplex PCR, and TCRdb's table has in-frame clones only and misses some. Found here are 100,000 or so clones, nearly 15% of them singletons; the top ten hold more than 0.8%. The chain has TRBV29-1 and TRBJ1-4; 8 nucleotides agree with TRBD1. This TCR derives from a female donor in good health and CMV-seronegative. The sequenced sample was PBMCs. This chain's CDR3 is CSVGDRRELFF. The CDR3, as DNA: TGCAGCGTAGGGGACAGGAGGGAACTGTTTTTT.